Listed below are T cell receptor beta chains from one sample, sequenced in a study of regulatory T cells in long-lasting Graves disease. TCRdb re-analysed the multiplex PCR reads in MiXCR, keeping a single row per CDR3 protein. The sample lists 450,000 or so distinct CDR3 sequences, 20% to 25% occurring once. The starting material was peripheral blood mononuclear cells (PBMCs), obtained when the disease was refractory, from a patient treated with antithyroid drugs. These receptors all come from a female donor with Graves disease. Both conserved end residues are part of each CDR3. The D gene is left open where the match is weak. For some rows the clone size is stated as once, few or many, or as a class when expanded; others skip it.

j_call v_call clone_size d_call cdr3_aa cdr3_nt
TRBJ2-2 TRBV28 many TRBD1 CASSFAGGDDSGELFF TGTGCCAGCAGTTTTGCAGGGGGCGACGATTCCGGGGAGCTGTTTTTT
TRBJ1-6 TRBV19 . . CASSPSTATFSPLHF TGTGCCAGTAGTCCTTCGACAGCCACCTTTTCACCCCTCCACTTT
TRBJ2-7 TRBV24-1 many . CATSDLDLSVEEQYF TGTGCCACCAGTGATTTGGACCTCTCAGTGGAGGAGCAGTACTTC
TRBJ1-3 TRBV6-5 few TRBD1 CASSYSADRAGNTIYF TGTGCCAGCAGTTACTCTGCGGACAGGGCTGGAAACACCATATATTTT
TRBJ1-5 TRBV30 few TRBD1 CAWRDRGLNQPQHF TGTGCCTGGAGGGACAGGGGGCTAAATCAGCCCCAGCATTTT
TRBJ2-7 TRBV12-3/TRBV12-4 many . CASSRAAQGISYEQYF TGTGCCAGCAGTCGAGCGGCCCAGGGGATCTCCTACGAGCAGTACTTC
TRBJ2-5 TRBV7-9 . TRBD2 CASSLNSAGAETQYF TGTGCCAGCAGCTTAAATAGTGCGGGAGCAGAGACCCAGTACTTC
TRBJ2-3 TRBV28 . TRBD2 CASSPSVSSGSPWGAQYF TGTGCCAGCAGCCCCTCGGTGTCTAGCGGCTCTCCATGGGGTGCGCAGTATTTT
TRBJ2-3 TRBV15 few . CATSRAAGTDTQYF TGTGCCACCAGCAGAGCGGCAGGGACAGATACGCAGTATTTT
TRBJ2-7 TRBV11-3 few . CASSLDPGDSYSYEQYF TGTGCCAGCAGCTTAGATCCGGGGGACAGTTACTCCTACGAGCAGTACTTC
TRBJ1-5 TRBV19 . . CASSIRGGDQPQHF TGTGCCAGTAGTATAAGGGGGGGAGATCAGCCCCAGCATTTT
TRBJ2-1 TRBV12-5 few . CASSVGYNEQFF TGTGCTAGTTCCGTGGGGTACAATGAGCAGTTCTTC
TRBJ1-3 TRBV2 many . CASILTGSGNTIYF TGTGCCAGCATCCTGACCGGGTCGGGAAACACCATATATTTT
TRBJ1-1 TRBV7-9 many . CAERDGAEAFF TGTGCCGAACGGGACGGCGCTGAAGCTTTCTTT
TRBJ2-4 TRBV28 many . CASSHPTGVAGKNIQYF TGTGCCAGCAGCCACCCGACGGGGGTTGCGGGCAAAAACATTCAGTACTTC
TRBJ2-5 TRBV10-3 many TRBD1 CAISDRGETQYF TGTGCCATCAGTGACAGGGGGGAGACCCAGTACTTC